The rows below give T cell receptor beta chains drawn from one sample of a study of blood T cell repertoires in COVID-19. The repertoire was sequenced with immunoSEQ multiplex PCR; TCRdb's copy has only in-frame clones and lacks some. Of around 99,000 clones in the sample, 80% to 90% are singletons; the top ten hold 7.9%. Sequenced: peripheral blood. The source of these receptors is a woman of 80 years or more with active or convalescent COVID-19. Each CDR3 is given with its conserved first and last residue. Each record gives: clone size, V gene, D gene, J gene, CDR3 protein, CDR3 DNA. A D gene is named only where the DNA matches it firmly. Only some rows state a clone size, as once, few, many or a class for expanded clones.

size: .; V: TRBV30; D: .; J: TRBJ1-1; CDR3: CAWSVRDNTEAFF; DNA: TGTGCCTGGAGTGTACGGGATAACACTGAAGCTTTCTTT
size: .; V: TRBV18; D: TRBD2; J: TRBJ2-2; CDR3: CASSPPRIAGATGELFF; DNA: TGTGCCAGCTCACCACCTCGGATAGCGGGAGCCACCGGGGAGCTGTTTTTT
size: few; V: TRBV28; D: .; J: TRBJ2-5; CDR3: CASSPLETQYF; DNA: TGTGCCAGCAGCCCCTTAGAGACCCAGTACTTC
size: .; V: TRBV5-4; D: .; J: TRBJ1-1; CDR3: CASSSPGQNTEAFF; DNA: TGTGCCAGCAGCTCTCCGGGACAAAACACTGAAGCTTTCTTT
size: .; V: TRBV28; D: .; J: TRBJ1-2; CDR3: CASSFPLYGYTF; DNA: TGTGCCAGCAGTTTCCCACTCTATGGCTACACCTTC
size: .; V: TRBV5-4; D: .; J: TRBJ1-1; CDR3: CASSAGQLNTEAFF; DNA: TGTGCCAGCAGCGCCGGACAGCTGAACACTGAAGCTTTCTTT
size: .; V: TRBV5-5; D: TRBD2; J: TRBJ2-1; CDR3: CASSPLAVSYNEQFF; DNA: TGTGCCAGCAGCCCACTAGCGGTCTCCTACAATGAGCAGTTCTTC
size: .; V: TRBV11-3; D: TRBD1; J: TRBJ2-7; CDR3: CASSKGQVNEQYF; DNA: TGTGCCAGCAGCAAGGGACAGGTCAACGAGCAGTACTTC
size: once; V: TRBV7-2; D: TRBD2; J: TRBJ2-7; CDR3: CASSLAPGTTEQYF; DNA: TGTGCCAGCAGCTTAGCTCCAGGGACTACCGAGCAGTACTTC
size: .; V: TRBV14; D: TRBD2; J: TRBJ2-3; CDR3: CASSQTPRLAGDTDTQYF; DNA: TGTGCCAGCAGCCAAACTCCCCGCTTAGCGGGAGACACAGATACGCAGTATTTT
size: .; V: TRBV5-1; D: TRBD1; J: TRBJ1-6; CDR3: CASSRGQYNSPLHF; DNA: TGCGCCAGCAGCCGGGGACAGTATAATTCACCCCTCCACTTT
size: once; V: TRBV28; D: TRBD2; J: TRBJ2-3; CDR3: CASSSGLAGPSTDTQYF; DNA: TGTGCCAGCAGTTCGGGGCTAGCGGGTCCCAGCACAGATACGCAGTATTTT
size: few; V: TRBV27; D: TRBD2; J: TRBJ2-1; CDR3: CASSPTGTSGRADEQFF; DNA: TGTGCCAGCAGTCCGACCGGGACTAGCGGACGGGCGGATGAGCAGTTCTTC
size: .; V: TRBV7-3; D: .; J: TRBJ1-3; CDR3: CASSSDSGNTIYF; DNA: TGTGCCAGCAGCTCAGACAGCGGAAACACCATATATTTT
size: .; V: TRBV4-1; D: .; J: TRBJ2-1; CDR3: CASSQVAGYYNEQFF; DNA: TGCGCCAGCAGCCAAGTGGCGGGATATTACAATGAGCAGTTCTTC
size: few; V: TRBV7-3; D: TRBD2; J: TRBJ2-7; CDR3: CASSRTSGSGEQYF; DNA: TGTGCCAGCAGTCGCACTAGCGGGAGCGGCGAGCAGTACTTC
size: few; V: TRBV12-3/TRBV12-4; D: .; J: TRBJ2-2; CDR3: CASRKQGLFF; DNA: TGTGCCAGCAGGAAGCAGGGACTGTTTTTT
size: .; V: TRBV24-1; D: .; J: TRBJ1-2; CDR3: CATSDQTHSGWNGYTF; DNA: TGTGCCACCAGTGACCAAACCCACTCGGGGTGGAATGGCTACACCTTC
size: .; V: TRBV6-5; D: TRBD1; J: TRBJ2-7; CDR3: CASGDRFTYEQYF; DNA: TGTGCCAGCGGGGACAGGTTTACCTACGAGCAGTACTTC
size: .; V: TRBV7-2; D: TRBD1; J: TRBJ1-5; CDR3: CASTTGTGGQNNQPQHF; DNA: TGTGCCAGCACTACCGGGACAGGGGGCCAAAACAATCAGCCCCAGCATTTT
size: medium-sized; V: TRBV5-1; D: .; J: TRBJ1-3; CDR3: CASSSTGTTGNTIYF; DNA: TGCGCCAGCAGCTCCACCGGGACTACCGGAAACACCATATATTTT
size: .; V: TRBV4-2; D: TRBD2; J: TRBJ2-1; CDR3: CASSPEGGRYNEQFF; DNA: TGTGCCAGCAGTCCGGAGGGAGGGAGGTACAATGAGCAGTTCTTC
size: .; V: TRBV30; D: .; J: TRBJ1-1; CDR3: CAWSRVGAVEAFF; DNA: TGTGCCTGGAGTAGGGTGGGGGCGGTTGAAGCTTTCTTT
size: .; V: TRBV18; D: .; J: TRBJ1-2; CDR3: CASSPAGGEYGYTF; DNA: TGTGCCAGCTCCCCCGCGGGGGGGGAGTATGGCTACACCTTC
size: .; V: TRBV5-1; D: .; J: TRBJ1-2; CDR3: CASSFGAGDAGYTF; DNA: TGCGCCAGCAGCTTCGGGGCGGGAGACGCTGGCTACACCTTC
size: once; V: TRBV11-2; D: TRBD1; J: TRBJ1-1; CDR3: CASSSRQGAWNTEAFF; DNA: TGTGCCAGCAGCTCACGACAGGGGGCTTGGAACACTGAAGCTTTCTTT
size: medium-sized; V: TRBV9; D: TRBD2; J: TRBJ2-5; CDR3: CASSGTSGRETQYF; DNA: TGTGCCAGCAGCGGGACTAGCGGGAGAGAGACCCAGTACTTC
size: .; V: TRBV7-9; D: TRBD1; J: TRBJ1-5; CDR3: CASSFGDSRNQPQHF; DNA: TGTGCCAGCAGCTTTGGGGACAGCCGAAATCAGCCCCAGCATTTT
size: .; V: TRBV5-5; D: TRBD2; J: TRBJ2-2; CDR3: CASSPTSGRVTGELFF; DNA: TGTGCCAGCAGCCCCACTAGCGGGAGGGTTACCGGGGAGCTGTTTTTT
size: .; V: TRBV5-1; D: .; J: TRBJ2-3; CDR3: CASSPLPDTQYF; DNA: TGCGCCAGCAGCCCCCTACCAGATACGCAGTATTTT
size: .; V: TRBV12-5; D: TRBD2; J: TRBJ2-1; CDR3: CASGLVVAGGPSYNEQFF; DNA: TGTGCTAGTGGTTTGGTGGTAGCGGGAGGGCCCTCCTACAATGAGCAGTTCTTC
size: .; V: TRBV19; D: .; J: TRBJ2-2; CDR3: CASSIDFRVGELFF; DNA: TGTGCCAGTAGTATAGATTTCCGAGTAGGGGAGCTGTTTTTT
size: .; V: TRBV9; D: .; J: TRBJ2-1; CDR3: CASINNEQFF; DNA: TGTGCCAGCATCAACAATGAGCAGTTCTTC
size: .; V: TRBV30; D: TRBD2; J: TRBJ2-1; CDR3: CAWDVSGTHNEQFF; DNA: TGTGCCTGGGACGTCAGCGGGACCCACAATGAGCAGTTCTTC
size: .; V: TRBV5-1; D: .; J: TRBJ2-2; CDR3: CASSLRDTTGELFF; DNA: TGCGCCAGCAGCTTGAGGGACACGACCGGGGAGCTGTTTTTT
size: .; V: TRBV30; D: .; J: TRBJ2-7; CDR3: CAWSASSYEQYF; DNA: TGTGCCTGGAGTGCTTCGTCCTACGAGCAGTACTTC
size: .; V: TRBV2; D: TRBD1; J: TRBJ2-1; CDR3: CASSGLGQVSYNEQFF; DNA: TGTGCCAGCAGTGGTCTGGGACAGGTCTCCTACAATGAGCAGTTCTTC
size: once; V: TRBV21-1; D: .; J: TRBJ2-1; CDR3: CASSKRGKGVYGEQFF; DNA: TGTGCCAGCAGCAAAAGGGGAAAGGGGGTGTACGGTGAGCAGTTCTTC
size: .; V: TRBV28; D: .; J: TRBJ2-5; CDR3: CASNSKNRVGETQYF; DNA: TGTGCCAGCAACTCGAAAAACAGGGTGGGAGAGACCCAGTACTTC
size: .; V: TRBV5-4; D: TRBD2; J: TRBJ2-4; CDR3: CASRVAGSSIQYF; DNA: TGTGCCAGCAGGGTAGCGGGATCCTCCATTCAGTACTTC
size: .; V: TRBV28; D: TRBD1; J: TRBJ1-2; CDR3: CASSLDRGRANYGYTF; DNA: TGTGCCAGCAGTTTAGACAGGGGGAGAGCTAACTATGGCTACACCTTC
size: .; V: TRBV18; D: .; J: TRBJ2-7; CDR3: CASSPSQEIYEQYF; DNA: TGTGCCAGCTCACCAAGTCAGGAAATCTACGAGCAGTACTTC